This note documents a single TCR beta chain sequence. Its antigen remains unknown. The table came from immunoSEQ multiplex PCR; TCRdb's copy has only in-frame clones and leaves some out. Here the sample spans around 380,000 clones, less than 90% being singletons. This entry comes from a study of Ad26.COV2.S vaccination and SARS-CoV-2 variants. The germline CDR1 and CDR2 sequences are SGHDT and YYEEEE. The J segment lost 2 bases and the V segment lost 4 bases, leaving 8 bases of the junction unmatched. This CDR3 comprises 16 residues. Findings and caveats of the study: Using TCR breadth and depth analyses may have led to underestimated total T cell responses.

Stated treatment: around 19 received Ad26.COV2.S at low or high dose, single or two shots; a few received placebo; per-sample allocation not given. Day 63 after the first injection of vaccine or placebo was the sampling time. The clonotype originates from a person aged 18-65 years who received the Ad26.COV2.S COVID-19 vaccine or a placebo. The sequences come from peripheral blood, collected in a trial of Ad26.COV2.S vaccine versus placebo. The genes are TRBV5-6 and TRBJ2-5, with TRBD2 matching 10 bases. In DNA form, the CDR3 reads TGTGCCAGCAGCCCTAGCGGGGGCACCCTACAAGAGACCCAGTACTTC. The encoded protein is CASSPSGGTLQETQYF.